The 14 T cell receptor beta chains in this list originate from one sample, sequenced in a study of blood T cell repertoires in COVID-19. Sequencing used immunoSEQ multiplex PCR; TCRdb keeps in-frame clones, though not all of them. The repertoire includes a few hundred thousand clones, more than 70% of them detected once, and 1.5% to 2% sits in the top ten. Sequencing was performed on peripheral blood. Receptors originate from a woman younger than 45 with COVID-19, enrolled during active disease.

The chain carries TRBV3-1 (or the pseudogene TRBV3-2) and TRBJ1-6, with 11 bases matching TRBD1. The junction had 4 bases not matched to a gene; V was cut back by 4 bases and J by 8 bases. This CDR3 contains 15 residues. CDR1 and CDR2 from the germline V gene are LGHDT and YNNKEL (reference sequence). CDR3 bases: TGTGCCAGCAGCCTTGGGACAGGGGGTGATTCACCCCTCCACTTT. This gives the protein CASSLGTGGDSPLHF.

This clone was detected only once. The CDR3 DNA reads as TGTGCCAGCAGTCGGGGGGGGAGGGGCTACACCTTC. Protein product: CASSRGGRGYTF. The chain uses TRBV6-5 and TRBJ1-2; D may be TRBD1 (5 bases). The germline gives CDR1 MNHEY, CDR2 SVGAGI. The CDR3 has 12 amino acids. V lost 5 bases and J lost 8, with 12 bases in between.

CDR3 in DNA: TGTGCCAGCAGCCCAGGGGGCCGAATGATGAACACTGAAGCTTTCTTT. Translation: CASSPGGRMMNTEAFF. The genes are TRBV5-4 and TRBJ1-1, with 8 bases matching TRBD1. CDR1 is SGHNT, CDR2 YYREEE, per germline (reference sequence). The V and J ends lost 4 bases and 0 bases, in that order; junction bases with no gene match: 8. This CDR3 region has 16 residues.

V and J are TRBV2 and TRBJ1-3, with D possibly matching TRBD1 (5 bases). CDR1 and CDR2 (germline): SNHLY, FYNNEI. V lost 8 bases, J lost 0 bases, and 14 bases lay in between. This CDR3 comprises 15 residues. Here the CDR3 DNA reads TGTGCCAGCGGGGGGACGGCCTCCTCTGGAAACACCATATATTTT. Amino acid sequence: CASGGTASSGNTIYF. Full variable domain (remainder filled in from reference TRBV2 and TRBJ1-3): EPEVTQTPSHQVTQMGQEVILRCVPISNHLYFYWYRQILGQKVEFLVSFYNNEISEKSEIFDDQFSVERPDGSNFTLKIRSTKLEDSAMYFCASGGTASSGNTIYFGEGSWLTVV.

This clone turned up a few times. This CDR3 is CASSVSGFDYGYTF. Here the CDR3 DNA reads TGTGCCAGCAGCGTATCGGGTTTCGACTATGGCTACACCTTC. The V gene is TRBV9, the J gene TRBJ1-2; D not resolved. V dropped 1 base and J dropped 3 bases, with 10 bases sitting between them. CDR3 length equals 14 residues. Per the germline V gene, CDR1 is SGDLS and CDR2 is YYNGEE.

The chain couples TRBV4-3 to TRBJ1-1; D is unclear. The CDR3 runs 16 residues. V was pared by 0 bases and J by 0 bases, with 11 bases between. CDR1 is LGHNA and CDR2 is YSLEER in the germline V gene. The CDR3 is CASSQDVQLMNTEAFF. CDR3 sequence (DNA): TGCGCCAGCAGCCAAGATGTGCAGTTAATGAACACTGAAGCTTTCTTT.

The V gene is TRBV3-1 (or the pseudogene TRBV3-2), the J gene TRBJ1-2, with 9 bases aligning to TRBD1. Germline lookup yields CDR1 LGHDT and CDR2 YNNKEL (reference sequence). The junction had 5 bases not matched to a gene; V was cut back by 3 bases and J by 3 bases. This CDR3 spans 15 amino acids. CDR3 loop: CASSQWDRVDYGYTF. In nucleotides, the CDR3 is TGTGCCAGCAGCCAGTGGGACAGGGTTGACTATGGCTACACCTTC.

CDR3 region: CASSPTGGVYGGTEAFF. The CDR3 nucleotides are TGTGCCAGCAGCCCCACCGGGGGGGTATATGGGGGCACTGAAGCTTTCTTT. The chain combines TRBV5-4 with TRBJ1-1; maybe TRBD1 (5 bases). The CDR3 spans 17 residues. Per germline, CDR1 SGHNT and CDR2 YYREEE (reference sequence). Trimming removed 4 bases from V and 4 bases from J, with 23 bases in between.

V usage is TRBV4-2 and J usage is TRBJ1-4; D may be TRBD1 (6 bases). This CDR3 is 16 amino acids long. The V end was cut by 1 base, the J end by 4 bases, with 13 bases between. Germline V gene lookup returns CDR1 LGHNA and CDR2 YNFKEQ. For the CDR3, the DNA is TGTGCCAGCAGCCAAGGGTTCAGGGGAAATAATGAAAAACTGTTTTTT. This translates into CASSQGFRGNNEKLFF.

In nucleotides, the CDR3 is TGTGCCAGCAGCTTACCAGGGAACACTGAAGCTTTCTTT. It encodes CASSLPGNTEAFF. This chain uses TRBV7-9 with TRBJ1-1; D is unresolved. The germline V gene encodes CDR1 SEHNR and CDR2 FQNEAQ (reference sequence). The V gene lost 2 bases and the J gene lost 1 base, with 5 bases spanning the gap. This CDR3 region has 13 residues.

Written as DNA, the CDR3 is TGCGCCAGCAGCTTAGGGGGAACCAATCAGCCCCAGCATTTT. Translating it yields CASSLGGTNQPQHF. The V and J genes are TRBV5-1 and TRBJ1-5; weak D call: TRBD1 (6 bases). Germline loops: CDR1 SGHRS, CDR2 YFSETQ. Trimming removed 2 bases at V and 3 bases at J, with 9 bases between. The CDR3 sequence is 14 residues long.

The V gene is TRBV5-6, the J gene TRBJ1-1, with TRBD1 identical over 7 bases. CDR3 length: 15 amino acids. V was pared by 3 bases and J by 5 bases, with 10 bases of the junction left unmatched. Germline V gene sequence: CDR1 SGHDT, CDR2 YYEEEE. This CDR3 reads CASSSIDRVGTEAFF. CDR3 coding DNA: TGTGCCAGCAGCTCGATAGACAGGGTTGGGACTGAAGCTTTCTTT.

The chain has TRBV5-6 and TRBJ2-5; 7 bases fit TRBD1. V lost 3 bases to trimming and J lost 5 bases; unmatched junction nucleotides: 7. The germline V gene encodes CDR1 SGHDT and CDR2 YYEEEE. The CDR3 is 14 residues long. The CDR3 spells CASSSRQGWETQYF. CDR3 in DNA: TGTGCCAGCAGCTCCCGACAGGGCTGGGAGACCCAGTACTTC. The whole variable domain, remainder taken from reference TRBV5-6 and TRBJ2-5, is DAGVTQSPTHLIKTRGQQVTLRCSPKSGHDTVSWYQQALGQGPQFIFQYYEEEERQRGNFPDRFSGHQFPNYSSELNVNALLLGDSALYLCASSSRQGWETQYFGPGTRLLVL.

In DNA, the CDR3 is TGCGCCAGCAGCCAAGATAATTCCCAGGGCGCCAACATTCAGTACTTC. It codes for CASSQDNSQGANIQYF. The V call is TRBV4-3, the J call TRBJ2-4, with D tentatively TRBD1 (5 bases). This CDR3 is 16 amino acids long. The germline gives CDR1 LGHNA, CDR2 YSLEER. The ends were cut back, 0 bases at V and 7 bases at J, with 16 bases in the middle.